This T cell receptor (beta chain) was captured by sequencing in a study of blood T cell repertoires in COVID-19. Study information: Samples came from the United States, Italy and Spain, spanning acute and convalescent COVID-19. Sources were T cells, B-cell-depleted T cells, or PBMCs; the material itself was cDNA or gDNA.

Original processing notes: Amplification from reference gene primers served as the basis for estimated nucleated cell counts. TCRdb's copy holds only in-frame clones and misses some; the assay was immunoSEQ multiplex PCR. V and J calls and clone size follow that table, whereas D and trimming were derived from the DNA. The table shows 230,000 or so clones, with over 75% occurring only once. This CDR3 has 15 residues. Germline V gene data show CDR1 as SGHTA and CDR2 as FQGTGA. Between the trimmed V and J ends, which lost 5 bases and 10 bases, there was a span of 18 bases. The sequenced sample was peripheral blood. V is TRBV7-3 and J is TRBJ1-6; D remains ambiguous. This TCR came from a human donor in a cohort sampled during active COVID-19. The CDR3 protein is CASSTGPPERSPLHF. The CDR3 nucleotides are TGTGCCAGCAGCACCGGTCCTCCGGAGAGGTCACCCCTCCACTTT.